A selection of T cell receptor beta chains follows, all from one sample in a study of tumor and adjacent non-tumor tissue in lung cancer. TCRdb reanalysed the multiplex PCR reads using MiXCR and keeps one entry per CDR3 protein. The sample carries around 82,000 distinct CDR3 sequences, 65% to 85% recorded once. The sample taken for sequencing was distant non-tumor lung tissue. All receptors derive from a man aged 55-75 years with non-small cell lung cancer. Both conserved end residues are part of each CDR3. The order of the fields is D gene, clone size, J gene, V gene, CDR3 DNA, CDR3 protein. The D gene is left open where the match is weak. Clone size is stated in some rows and not others, as once, few, many or a class when expanded.

- | many | TRBJ1-3 | TRBV12-3/TRBV12-4 | TGTGCCAGCAGCCATGTCGTTGGAAACACCATATATTTT | CASSHVVGNTIYF
- | - | TRBJ2-7 | TRBV12-3/TRBV12-4 | TGTGCCATCAGCCCCACAAGGGGCTCCTACGAGCAGTACTTC | CAISPTRGSYEQYF
TRBD1 | - | TRBJ2-7 | TRBV11-3 | TGTGACAGGAGCTTAGTGGCAGGGGGATACTACGAGCAGTACTTC | CDRSLVAGGYYEQYF
- | - | TRBJ2-5 | TRBV11-2 | TGTGCCAGCATTTCTATAGGGGAAGAGAGACAGTACTTC | CASISIGEERQYF
- | many | TRBJ2-2 | TRBV4-2 | TGTGCCAGCAGCCAAGAAACTTGGCCGGGGGCGAGGACCGGGGAGCTGTTTTTT | CASSQETWPGARTGELFF
TRBD1 | many | TRBJ2-7 | TRBV4-3 | TGCGCCAGCAGCCAAGCCGGAGGGACAGGGGCCTACGAGCAGTACTTC | CASSQAGGTGAYEQYF
TRBD2 | - | TRBJ2-3 | TRBV11-2 | TGTGCCAGCAGGGGAGGGGCGAGGCTCAGCACAGATATGCAGTATTTT | CASRGGARLSTDMQYF
- | - | TRBJ2-2 | TRBV6-5 | TGTGCCAGCTGTTACCGGAACACGGGGGAGCTGTTTTTT | CASCYRNTGELFF
- | - | TRBJ2-3 | TRBV10-2 | TGCGCCAGCGGTTATCCCGGGAAGGACACAGATACGGAGTATTTT | CASGYPGKDTDTEYF
TRBD2 | - | TRBJ2-1 | TRBV4-1 | TGCGCCAGCAGCCAAGATAGGGCTAGCGGGAGGTTCTCCTACAAAGAGCAGTTCTTC | CASSQDRASGRFSYKEQFF
- | - | TRBJ2-7 | TRBV28 | TGTACCAATAGTTTATATAAGGGTTTTATCTCCTACGAACAGTACTTC | CTNSLYKGFISYEQYF
TRBD2 | - | TRBJ2-7 | TRBV4-2 | TGTACCAGCAGCCAAGACGGCATGGGCGGGAGCTCCTACGAGCAGTACTTC | CTSSQDGMGGSSYEQYF
TRBD1 | - | TRBJ1-2 | TRBV4-3 | TGCGCCAGCAGCCAGGATCTCCCTGGGACAGATAACAATGGCTACACCTTC | CASSQDLPGTDNNGYTF
TRBD1 | - | TRBJ1-4 | TRBV4-1 | TGTGCCAGCAGCCAATACCGGGACAGTAATGAAGAACTGTTTTTT | CASSQYRDSNEELFF
TRBD2 | - | TRBJ2-5 | TRBV11-3 | TGTGCCAGCAACATCGGACTAGCGGGGGGGAAGGCCCAGTACTTC | CASNIGLAGGKAQYF
- | - | TRBJ1-2 | TRBV6-5 | TGTGCAAGCATTTCACTTGGACGGAGAGCGACTAACTATGGCTACACCTTC | CASISLGRRATNYGYTF
TRBD1 | once | TRBJ1-1 | TRBV11-2 | TGTGCCAGCAGCTTGGAAAATAGACAGGGGCCCTTGAACAATGAACCTTTCTTT | CASSLENRQGPLNNEPFF
TRBD2 | few | TRBJ2-1 | TRBV14 | TGTGCCAGCAGCCCAGTAGCGGGGAGTTTTAGTGAGCAGTTCTTC | CASSPVAGSFSEQFF
TRBD2 | once | TRBJ2-6 | TRBV6-5 | TGTGCCAGCAGTTTAGCGGGGGCCAGCTCTCAGGCCAACGTCCTGACCTTC | CASSLAGASSQANVLTF
TRBD2 | - | TRBJ2-3 | TRBV4-3 | TGCGCCAGCAGCCAGGTTGGACTAGGAGGGAGTTTCGAAACGCAGTATTTT | CASSQVGLGGSFETQYF
- | once | TRBJ2-5 | TRBV7-9 | TGTGCCAGCGGTTTCTCCACGGGAGATCGAGAGACACAGTACTTC | CASGFSTGDRETQYF
- | - | TRBJ2-3 | TRBV11-3 | TGTGCCAGCAGCCTCGCTCTAGAGGGCGGGGATACACAGTATTTT | CASSLALEGGDTQYF
- | - | TRBJ2-3 | TRBV5-4 | TGTGCCAGCGGAAGCGGAGGATACGCAGATACGCAGTATTTT | CASGSGGYADTQYF